The clone carrying this TCR beta chain was detected once. Produced via immunoSEQ multiplex PCR; TCRdb's table is partial and in-frame only. The sample lists approximately 120,000 clones, approximately 86% occurring once. This sample was taken from a study of blood T cell repertoires in COVID-19. The sample comprised peripheral blood. The source of this sequence is a woman aged 50 to 60 who had recovered from COVID-19.

CDR3 amino acids: CASSQSYGSTYNEQFF. CDR3 DNA: TGCGCCAGCAGTCAATCTTACGGGAGCACCTACAATGAGCAGTTCTTC. The chain links TRBV23-1 to TRBJ2-1; perhaps TRBD2 as D (6 bases). TRBV23-1 is classed as an ORF, of uncertain function. The CDR3 runs 16 residues. Trimming left V 0 bases short and J 2 bases short, with 11 bases between.